This entry lists 4 T cell receptor beta chains sequenced from one sample in a study of T cell clones after liver transplantation. Using immunoSEQ multiplex PCR, the repertoire was profiled, and TCRdb retains in-frame clones only, with some absent. The table records under 35,000 clones, around 94% of them present only once. The sample consisted of CD8+ T cells from blood, taken 12 months after liver transplant. The receptors were gathered from a human patient who received a liver transplant. Some T cells may be provided by the graft donor.

With respect to this clone: Other DNA variants within this sample encode the same CDR3. The chain couples TRBV7-9 to TRBJ2-3; D is uncertain. Deletions cut 1 base from V and 4 bases from J, with 3 bases between. CDR3 length equals 12 residues. CDR1 and CDR2 from the germline V gene are SEHNR and FQNEAQ (reference sequence). The CDR3 DNA reads TGTGCCAGCAGCTTAGGGGCAGATACGCAGTATTTT. Amino acid sequence: CASSLGADTQYF.

V and J are TRBV9 and TRBJ1-1, with D possibly being TRBD1 (6 bases). The CDR3 contains 14 residues. Trimming removed 3 bases from V and 1 base from J, with 10 bases in between. CDR1 SGDLS and CDR2 YYNGEE come from the germline V gene. The CDR3 loop is CASSAKGQNTEAFF. CDR3 sequence (DNA): TGTGCCAGCAGCGCCAAGGGACAGAACACTGAAGCTTTCTTT.

CDR3 in amino acids: CASRVDRELVQPQHF. The CDR3 DNA is TGTGCCAGTAGGGTGGACAGGGAACTGGTTCAGCCCCAGCATTTT. The chain carries TRBV19 and TRBJ1-5; 8 bases line up with TRBD1. Germline trimming cut 6 bases from V and 6 bases from J; bases unmatched to any gene: 10. Germline V gene data show CDR1 as LNHDA and CDR2 as SQIVND (reference sequence). The CDR3 consists of 15 residues.

The chain joins TRBV11-2 to TRBJ2-3; D ambiguous. Germline V gene sequence: CDR1 SGHAT, CDR2 FQNNGV. V dropped 3 bases and J dropped 0 bases, with 10 bases sitting between them. This CDR3 has 15 residues. DNA for the CDR3: TGTGCCAGCAGCTTGGGCAGGTCTAGCACAGATACGCAGTATTTT. Residues: CASSLGRSSTDTQYF.